The 29 T cell receptor beta chains given below trace back to one sample, sequenced in a study of regulatory T cells in long-lasting Graves disease. This sample's time point: newly diagnosed GD, antithyroid drugs for less than 3 months. The TCR library was prepared using RNA isolated from PBMCs. According to the study, TCR beta libraries were built with iRepertoire HTBI primers and CDR3-region Arm-PCR. TCRdb re-analysed the multiplex PCR reads in MiXCR, keeping a single row per CDR3 protein. The sample records about 530,000 distinct CDR3 sequences, 16% being singletons. The sample was also linked to a second study, of T cells in Graves' hyperthyroidism and ophthalmopathy.

The sample in question was peripheral blood mononuclear cells (PBMCs), obtained at new diagnosis, from a patient treated with antithyroid drugs. These receptors were collected from a woman aged 40 to 65 with Graves disease.

This clonotype was counted between two and nine times. The chain carries TRBV29-1 and TRBJ2-7, with D perhaps given as TRBD1 or TRBD2 (5 bases each). The CDR3 has 12 residues. V lost 6 bases and J lost 2, with 11 bases in between. Germline V gives CDR1 SQVTM, CDR2 ANQGSEA. The CDR3 loop is CSVGDGTYEQYF. The CDR3 coding sequence is TGCAGCGTCGGGGACGGGACCTACGAGCAGTACTTC.

Worth noting for this clonotype: A much larger clone lies a single base off, so this may be a read error. The rearrangement uses TRBV20-1 and TRBJ2-3; D uncertain. The V end lost 5 bases, the J end lost 0 bases, and 3 bases lay between the germline ends. The CDR3 extends over 11 amino acids. Per germline, CDR1 DFQATT and CDR2 SNEGSKA (reference sequence). The CDR3 loop reads CSAGSTDTQYF. CDR3 sequence (DNA): TGCAGTGCTGGCAGCACAGATACGCAGTATTTT.

This clonotype was picked up a small number of times. The rearrangement uses TRBV6-1 and TRBJ1-5; D may be TRBD1 (6 bases). The V end lost 6 bases, the J end lost 6 bases, and 15 bases lay between the germline ends. The germline V gene encodes CDR1 MNHNS and CDR2 SASEGT. The CDR3 is made up of 14 amino acids. The CDR3 DNA reads as TGTGCCAGCAGCTATCCAGGGGCGACTCAGCCCCAGCATTTT. This gives the protein CASSYPGATQPQHF.

The V gene is TRBV7-9, the J gene TRBJ1-2; 7 bases line up with TRBD1. In germline, CDR1 is SEHNR, CDR2 FQNEAQ (reference sequence). The CDR3 spans 17 residues. V dropped 4 bases and J dropped 2; count of bases not matched to a gene: 13. CDR3: CASSYSGTEPLNYGYTF. CDR3 in DNA: TGTGCCAGCAGCTACTCCGGGACAGAGCCCTTGAACTATGGCTACACCTTC.

This clonotype showed up many times. V gene TRBV3-1 combines with J gene TRBJ1-2; TRBD1 might be the D (6 bases). Looked up from germline, CDR1 is LGHDT and CDR2 is YNNKEL (reference sequence). This CDR3 has 13 amino acids. Deletions cut 6 bases from V and 6 bases from J, with 14 bases between. As DNA, the CDR3 is TGTGCCAGCAGGCCACAGGGATTCGATGGCTACACCTTC. This encodes CASRPQGFDGYTF.

This clonotype was counted many times. The V call is TRBV6-2 or TRBV6-3, the J call TRBJ1-5; maybe TRBD1 (5 bases). V dropped 4 bases and J dropped 5 bases, with 15 bases sitting between them. In germline, CDR1 is MNHEY, CDR2 SVGEGT. The CDR3 consists of 15 residues. CDR3 DNA: TGTGCCAGCAGTTTACGGGGTAGGGGTGATCAGCCCCAGCATTTT. It encodes CASSLRGRGDQPQHF.

This clonotype was counted many times. This chain connects TRBV28 to TRBJ1-5; weak D call: TRBD1 (5 bases). Trimming stripped 3 bases from V and 7 bases from J, with 13 bases between. The CDR3 runs to 14 residues. CDR1 is MDHEN and CDR2 is SYDVKM in the germline V gene. The CDR3 DNA follows: TGTGCCAGCAGTTTTCAACCTGAGGGGCAGCCCCAGCATTTT. This encodes CASSFQPEGQPQHF.

This clonotype was found many times. The chain employs TRBV20-1 and TRBJ2-3; D perhaps matches TRBD1 (6 bases). Germline-derived CDR1 and CDR2 are DFQATT and SNEGSKA (reference sequence). The CDR3 is 14 amino acids. Trimming cost V 6 bases and J 5 bases, with 18 bases left between them. Here the CDR3 reads CSANRVGLGDTQYF. CDR3 nucleotides: TGCAGTGCCAACAGGGTGGGATTAGGAGATACGCAGTATTTT.

The table lists this clonotype with many counts. V gene TRBV12-3 or TRBV12-4 combines with J gene TRBJ1-4, with a possible D match to TRBD1 (5 bases). V was shortened by 6 bases and J by 7 bases, with 18 bases between the two germline ends. The CDR3 runs to 15 residues. CDR3 in DNA: TGTGCCAGCAGCCGGGCACTGGAGGGGATTGAAAAACTGTTTTTT. This gives the protein CASSRALEGIEKLFF.

There are many counts of this clonotype. V and J are TRBV12-3 or TRBV12-4 and TRBJ1-2; D is perhaps TRBD1 (5 bases). The CDR3 is made up of 14 amino acids. The V end lost 5 bases, the J end lost 2 bases, and 12 bases lay between the germline ends. The CDR3 nucleotides read TGTGCCAGCAGTCAAGGGGAGGGGAACTATGGCTACACCTTC. Protein product: CASSQGEGNYGYTF.

In this sample, this clonotype turned up many times. The V and J genes are TRBV10-3 and TRBJ2-5; D assignment may be TRBD1 or TRBD2 (5 bases each). Trimming stripped 5 bases from V and 4 bases from J, with 11 bases between. This CDR3 has 13 amino acids. Germline assignment: CDR1 ENHRY and CDR2 SYGVKD. CDR3: CAISSKGTETQYF. The CDR3 nucleotides read TGTGCCATCAGTTCCAAGGGGACAGAGACCCAGTACTTC.

The chain carries TRBV6-9 and TRBJ1-2; 7 bases are shared with TRBD1. J lost 3 bases, V lost 3 bases, and 7 bases had no gene match. CDR3 length equals 15 residues. Germline CDR1 is MNHGY and CDR2 is SVAAGI. CDR3 coding DNA: TGTGCCAGCAGTTACAGGGGGGGTGAGGACTATGGCTACACCTTC. Amino acid sequence: CASSYRGGEDYGYTF.

In regard to this clonotype: This could be a read error, since a much larger clone is one nucleotide away. V usage is TRBV15 and J usage is TRBJ2-3; no definite D call. The germline V gene has CDR1 LNHNV and CDR2 YYDKDF (reference sequence). This CDR3 contains 14 residues. This chain's CDR3 is CATGRDSGTDTQYF. As DNA, the CDR3 is TGTGCCACCGGCAGAGATTCAGGCACAGATACGCAGTATTTT. Using reference TRBV15 and TRBJ2-3 for the parts outside the CDR3, the full variable domain is DAMVIQNPRYQVTQFGKPVTLSCSQTLNHNVMYWYQQKSSQAPKLLFHYYDKDFNNEADTPDNFQSRRPNTSFCFLDIRSPGLGDTAMYLCATGRDSGTDTQYFGPGTRLTVL.

This clonotype has only a few counts. The rearrangement joins TRBV27 to TRBJ1-2; no clear D gene. Germline V gene lookup returns CDR1 MNHEY and CDR2 SMNVEV (reference sequence). The CDR3 sequence is 14 residues long. Trimming cost V 4 bases and J 8 bases, with 17 bases left between them. Here the CDR3 DNA reads TGTGCCAGCAGTTCCCGTACAGTTACCGGCGGCTACACCTTC. As protein: CASSSRTVTGGYTF.

The V and J genes are TRBV18 and TRBJ2-2; 7 positions agree with TRBD2. V lost 0 bases to trimming and J lost 4 bases; unmatched junction nucleotides: 5. The CDR3 runs 16 residues. CDR1 and CDR2 from the germline V gene are KGHSH and LQKENI. The CDR3 spells CASSPPNTGGTGELFF. In DNA form, the CDR3 reads TGTGCCAGCTCACCACCGAATACGGGGGGCACCGGGGAGCTGTTTTTT.

The rearrangement links TRBV28 to TRBJ1-5, with 8 nucleotides matching TRBD1. This CDR3 is built from 15 residues. Germline values: CDR1 MDHEN, CDR2 SYDVKM. V lost 7 bases, J lost 7 bases, and 12 bases stayed unmatched. CDR3 nucleotides: TGTGCCAGCATCCGCCGGGACAGGAATTTCCAGCCCCAGCATTTT. The encoded protein is CASIRRDRNFQPQHF.

This chain uses TRBV13 with TRBJ1-2; TRBD1 agrees at 9 bases. The germline V gene has CDR1 PRHDT and CDR2 FYEKMQ (reference sequence). The trim removed 5 bases at V and 5 bases at J, leaving 9 bases unmatched. The CDR3 length is 15 residues. In nucleotides, the CDR3 is TGTGCCAGCAGCACCCGACAGGGGGGTAGGTATGGCTACACCTTC. This encodes CASSTRQGGRYGYTF.

The sample holds many counts of this clonotype. V and J are TRBV5-1 and TRBJ2-3; D is unresolved. CDR1 and CDR2 from the germline V gene are SGHRS and YFSETQ. V was pared by 0 bases and J by 6 bases, with 11 bases between. This CDR3 is built from 14 residues. In DNA form, the CDR3 reads TGCGCCAGCAGCTTGGGACCGGAAGCCGATACGCAGTATTTT. Translating gives CASSLGPEADTQYF.

This clonotype showed up many times. V usage is TRBV20-1 and J usage is TRBJ2-7, with D tentatively TRBD1 or TRBD2 (6 bases each). The CDR3 is made up of 14 amino acids. Looked up from germline, CDR1 is DFQATT and CDR2 is SNEGSKA (reference sequence). Trimming pared 1 base from V and 3 bases from J, leaving 13 bases between. The chain's CDR3 is CSARAPGEDYEQYF. CDR3 coding DNA: TGCAGTGCTAGAGCCCCAGGGGAGGACTACGAGCAGTACTTC.

This clonotype was seen at least ten times. This rearrangement joins TRBV12-3 or TRBV12-4 to TRBJ2-2, with D unclear. The CDR3 consists of 14 residues. V was clipped by 5 bases and J by 2 bases, with 9 bases between them. In DNA, the CDR3 is TGTGCCAGCAGTCCGGTGGCAAACACCGGGGAGCTGTTTTTT. This translates into CASSPVANTGELFF.

This clonotype was recorded a few times. The chain employs TRBV7-9 and TRBJ2-1; the match to TRBD2 covers 7 bases. V trimming: 5 bases; J trimming: 2 bases; junction bases outside the gene matches: 9. Germline V gene lookup returns CDR1 SEHNR and CDR2 FQNEAQ (reference sequence). The CDR3 loop spans 16 amino acids. CDR3 DNA sequence: TGTGCCAGCAGCCCGTTCAGCGGGGCCACCTACAATGAGCAGTTCTTC. This codes for CASSPFSGATYNEQFF.

V gene TRBV2 combines with J gene TRBJ1-2, with TRBD1 matching 8 bases. The germline V gene encodes CDR1 SNHLY and CDR2 FYNNEI. V shed 9 bases and J 7 bases; nucleotides not matched to a gene: 4. The CDR3 totals 11 residues. The CDR3 DNA follows: TGTGCCAGGGGAGACAGGGGTGGCTACACCTTC. Translated: CARGDRGGYTF. The variable domain in full, completed from reference TRBV2 and TRBJ1-2, reads EPEVTQTPSHQVTQMGQEVILRCVPISNHLYFYWYRQILGQKVEFLVSFYNNEISEKSEIFDDQFSVERPDGSNFTLKIRSTKLEDSAMYFCARGDRGGYTFGSGTRLTVV.

In its sample, this clonotype was seen many times. CDR3 protein: CASSQGYNSPLHF. For the CDR3, the DNA is TGTGCCAGCAGTCAGGGATATAATTCACCCCTCCACTTT. This chain links TRBV14 with TRBJ1-6; a possible D gene is TRBD1 (5 bases). Germline-derived CDR1 and CDR2 are SGHDN and FVKESK. The CDR3 sequence is 13 residues long. V was trimmed by 6 bases and J by 4 bases, leaving 7 bases between them.

This clonotype was recorded at least ten times. The chain has TRBV11-1 and TRBJ2-7; D perhaps matches TRBD2 (6 bases). V was trimmed by 10 bases and J by 3 bases, leaving 13 bases between them. Looked up from germline, CDR1 is SGHAT and CDR2 is FQDESV (reference sequence). This CDR3 has 12 amino acids. The CDR3 spells CATGGGYYEQYF. CDR3 nucleotides: TGTGCCACCGGTGGAGGGTACTACGAGCAGTACTTC.

The rearrangement links TRBV5-1 to TRBJ2-1; D call uncertain. The CDR3 spans 14 residues. V lost 3 bases and J 0 bases, leaving 7 bases between the germline ends. The germline V gene has CDR1 SGHRS and CDR2 YFSETQ. For the CDR3, the DNA is TGCGCCAGCAGCTGGGCCTACTCCTACAATGAGCAGTTCTTC. It translates to CASSWAYSYNEQFF.

On this clonotype itself: A read error may explain this, as a much larger clone is one base away. This chain joins TRBV6-5 and TRBJ2-1; TRBD2 aligns across 7 bases. The CDR3 has 15 residues. Germline CDR1 MNHEY, CDR2 SVGAGI. Trimming removed 2 bases from V and 12 bases from J; junction bases left unmatched: 13. The CDR3 DNA reads TGTGCCAGCAGTTACACCGGGACTAAAGCTCGGGGGCAGTTCTTC. Amino acid sequence: CASSYTGTKARGQFF.

This clonotype was detected ten times or more. V and J are TRBV6-5 and TRBJ2-1; D uncertain. CDR3 size: 13 residues. Looked up from germline, CDR1 is MNHEY and CDR2 is SVGAGI. V was trimmed by 2 bases and J by 9 bases, leaving 11 bases between them. The CDR3 spells CASSYADWFEQFF. For the CDR3, the DNA is TGTGCCAGCAGTTACGCTGACTGGTTTGAGCAGTTCTTC.

The gene calls are TRBV20-1 and TRBJ2-1; 8 nucleotides line up with TRBD2. This CDR3 has 15 residues. J was trimmed by 0 bases and V by 3 bases; bases with no gene match: 4. Per germline, CDR1 DFQATT and CDR2 SNEGSKA (reference sequence). Here the CDR3 reads CSARGSGVSYNEQFF. The DNA of the CDR3 is TGCAGTGCTAGGGGTAGCGGGGTCTCCTACAATGAGCAGTTCTTC.

This clonotype was observed at least ten times. The rearrangement joins TRBV20-1 to TRBJ2-1, with a possible D match to TRBD2 (6 bases). Germline CDR1 and CDR2: DFQATT and SNEGSKA (reference sequence). The CDR3 runs to 12 residues. The ends were cut back, 6 bases at V and 6 bases at J, with 12 bases in the middle. The CDR3 bases are TGCAGTGCCGACGGGGGTGGCAATGAGCAGTTCTTC. Its protein product is CSADGGGNEQFF.